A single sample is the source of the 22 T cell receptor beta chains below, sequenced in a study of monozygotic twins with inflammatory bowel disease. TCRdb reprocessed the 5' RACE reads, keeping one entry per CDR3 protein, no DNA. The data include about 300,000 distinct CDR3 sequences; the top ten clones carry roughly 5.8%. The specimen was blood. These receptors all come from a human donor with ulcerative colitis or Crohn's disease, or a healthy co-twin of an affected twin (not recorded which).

This chain's CDR3 is CASSSPRTDSYNEQFF. The chain links TRBV7-2 to TRBJ2-1; TCRdb's D call of TRBD1 is untestable without DNA. Germline V lookup: CDR1 SGHTA, CDR2 FQGNSA. CDR3 length: 16 amino acids.

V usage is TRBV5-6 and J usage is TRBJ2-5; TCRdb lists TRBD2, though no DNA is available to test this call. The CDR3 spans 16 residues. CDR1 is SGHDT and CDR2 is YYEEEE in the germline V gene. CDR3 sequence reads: CASSLDSGRSQETQYF.

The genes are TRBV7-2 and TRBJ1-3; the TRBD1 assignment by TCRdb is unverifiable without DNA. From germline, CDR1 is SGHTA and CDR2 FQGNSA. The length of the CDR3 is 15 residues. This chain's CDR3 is CASTSPSVGRNTIYF.

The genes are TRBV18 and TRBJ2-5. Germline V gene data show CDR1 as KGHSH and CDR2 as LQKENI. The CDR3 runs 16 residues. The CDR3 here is CASSPVRHTNQETQYF.

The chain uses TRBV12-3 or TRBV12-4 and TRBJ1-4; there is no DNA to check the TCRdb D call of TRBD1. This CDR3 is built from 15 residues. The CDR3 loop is CASRIGGGGREKLFF.

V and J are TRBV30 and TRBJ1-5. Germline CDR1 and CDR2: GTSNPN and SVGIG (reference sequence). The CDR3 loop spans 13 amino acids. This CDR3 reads CAWGLSINQPQHF.

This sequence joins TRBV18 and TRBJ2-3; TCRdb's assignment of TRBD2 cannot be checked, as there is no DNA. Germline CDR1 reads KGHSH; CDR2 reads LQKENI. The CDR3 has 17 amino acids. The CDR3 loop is CASSPGTSGLSRYTQYF.

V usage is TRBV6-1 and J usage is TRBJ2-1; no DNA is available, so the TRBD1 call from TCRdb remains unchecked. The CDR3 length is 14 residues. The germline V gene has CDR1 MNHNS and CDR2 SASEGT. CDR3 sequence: CASSELGQYNEQFF.

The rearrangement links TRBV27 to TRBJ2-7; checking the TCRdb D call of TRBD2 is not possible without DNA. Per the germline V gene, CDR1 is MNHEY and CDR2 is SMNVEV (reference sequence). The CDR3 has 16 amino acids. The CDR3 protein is CASRRPGTSGSYEQYF.

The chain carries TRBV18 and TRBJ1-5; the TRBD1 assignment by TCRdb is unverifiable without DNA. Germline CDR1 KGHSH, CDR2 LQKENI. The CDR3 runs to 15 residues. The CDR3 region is CASSPRRQINQPQHF.

The CDR3 spells CASSLVPPAGWTEAFF. V and J are TRBV12-3 or TRBV12-4 and TRBJ1-1; lacking DNA, the TRBD1 call made by TCRdb goes unchecked. This CDR3 region has 16 residues.

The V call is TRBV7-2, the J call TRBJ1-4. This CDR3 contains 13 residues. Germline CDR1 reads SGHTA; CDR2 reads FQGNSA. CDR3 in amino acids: CASSLRRREKLFF.

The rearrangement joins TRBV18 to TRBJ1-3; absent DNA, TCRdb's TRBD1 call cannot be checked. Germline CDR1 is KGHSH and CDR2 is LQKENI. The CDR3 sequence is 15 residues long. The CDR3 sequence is CASSPRDTSGNTIYF.

This CDR3 is CASNSAGTTNQPQHF. V gene TRBV6-2 or TRBV6-3 combines with J gene TRBJ1-5. The CDR3 totals 15 residues. The germline V gene encodes CDR1 MNHEY and CDR2 SVGEGT.

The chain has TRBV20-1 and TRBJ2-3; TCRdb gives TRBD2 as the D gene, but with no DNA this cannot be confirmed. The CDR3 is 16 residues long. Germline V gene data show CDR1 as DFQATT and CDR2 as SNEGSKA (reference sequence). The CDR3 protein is CSASRLAGDSTDTQYF.

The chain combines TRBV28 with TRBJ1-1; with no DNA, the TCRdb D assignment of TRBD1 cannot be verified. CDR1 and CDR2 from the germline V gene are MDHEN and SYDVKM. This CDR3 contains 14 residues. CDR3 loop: CASREPGMVTEAFF. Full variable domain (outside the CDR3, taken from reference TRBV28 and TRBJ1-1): DVKVTQSSRYLVKRTGEKVFLECVQDMDHENMFWYRQDPGLGLRLIYFSYDVKMKEKGDIPEGYSVSREKKERFSLILESASTNQTSMYLCASREPGMVTEAFFGQGTRLTVV.

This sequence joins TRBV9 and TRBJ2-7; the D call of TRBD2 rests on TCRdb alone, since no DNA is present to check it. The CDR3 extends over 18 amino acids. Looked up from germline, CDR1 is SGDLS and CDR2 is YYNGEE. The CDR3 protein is CASSVAKLAGTTPPEQYF.

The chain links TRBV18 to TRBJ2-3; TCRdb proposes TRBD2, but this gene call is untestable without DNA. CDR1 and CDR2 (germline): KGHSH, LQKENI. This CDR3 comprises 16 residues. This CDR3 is CASSPRDSFSTDTQYF.

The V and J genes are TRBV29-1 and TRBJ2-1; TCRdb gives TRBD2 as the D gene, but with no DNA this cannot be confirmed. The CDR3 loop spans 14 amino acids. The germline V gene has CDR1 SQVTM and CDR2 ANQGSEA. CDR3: CSQTRGSSYNEQFF.

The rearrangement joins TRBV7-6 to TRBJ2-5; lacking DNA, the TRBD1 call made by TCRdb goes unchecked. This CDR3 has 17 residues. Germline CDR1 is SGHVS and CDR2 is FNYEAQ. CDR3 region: CDSSLGLGQYDQETQYF.

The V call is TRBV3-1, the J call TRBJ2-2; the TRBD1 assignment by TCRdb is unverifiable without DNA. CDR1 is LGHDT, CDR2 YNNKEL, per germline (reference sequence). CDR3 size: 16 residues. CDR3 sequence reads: CASSRADRTYTGELFF.

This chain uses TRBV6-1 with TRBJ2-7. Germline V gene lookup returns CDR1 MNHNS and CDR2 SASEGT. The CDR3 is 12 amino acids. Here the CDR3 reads CASSDLTYEQYF.